These 13 T cell receptor beta chains share one sample of origin, sequenced in a study of T-cell reconstitution after alpha-beta-depleted transplantation in children. The library targeted TCRbeta and was prepared with unique molecular identifiers. In TCRdb, the PCR reads were re-called with MiXCR into one record per CDR3 protein. The table includes some 200,000 distinct CDR3 sequences, around 9.2% detected once. The material was PBMCs, mostly from graft donor cells, obtained 360 days after TCRalphabeta/CD19-depleted stem cell transplant. These receptors all come from a male patient aged 2 to 9 who had a stem cell transplant for acute myeloid leukemia, so the T cells may come from the graft donor.

The V gene is TRBV6-1, the J gene TRBJ1-1; possible D gene TRBD1, 5 bases. The V and J ends lost 6 bases and 4 bases respectively, with 15 bases between them. The CDR3 length is 14 residues. Per germline, CDR1 MNHNS and CDR2 SASEGT. The CDR3 loop is CASRAEQRGTEAFF. The CDR3 DNA reads as TGTGCCAGCAGAGCCGAACAGAGGGGCACTGAAGCTTTCTTT.

This clonotype was detected many times. The chain links TRBV6-1 to TRBJ2-2; D unclear. Trimming took off 6 bases at V and 0 bases at J, with 8 bases between the two ends. The CDR3 covers 14 residues. Germline assignment: CDR1 MNHNS and CDR2 SASEGT. CDR3 loop: CASRSHANTGELFF. Here the CDR3 DNA reads TGTGCCAGCAGAAGTCACGCGAACACCGGGGAGCTGTTTTTT.

This clonotype was picked up many times. The chain uses TRBV12-3 or TRBV12-4 and TRBJ2-7; no firm D call. Between the trimmed V and J ends, which lost 3 bases and 3 bases, there was a span of 9 bases. This CDR3 is built from 13 residues. This CDR3 reads CASSLTRDYEQYF. In nucleotides, the CDR3 is TGTGCCAGCAGTTTGACCAGAGACTACGAGCAGTACTTC.

In this sample, this clonotype turned up many times. The genes are TRBV20-1 and TRBJ2-3; 8 bases agree with TRBD2. This CDR3 is 14 amino acids long. Germline values: CDR1 DFQATT, CDR2 SNEGSKA (reference sequence). V gave up 4 bases and J gave up 3 bases; unmatched junction bases: 6. Here the CDR3 reads CSATPGRATDTQYF. In DNA, the CDR3 is TGCAGTGCTACCCCCGGGAGGGCGACAGATACGCAGTATTTT.

This clonotype was counted ten times or more. The chain carries TRBV10-2 and TRBJ2-1; D gene unclear. The CDR3 loop spans 12 amino acids. The germline V and J ends were trimmed by 0 bases and 9 bases, with 6 bases remaining between them. Germline V gene sequence: CDR1 WSHSY, CDR2 SAAADI. CDR3 DNA: TGCGCCAGCAGTGAGTCGCTGGGTGAGCAGTTCTTC. Translation gives CASSESLGEQFF.

The table lists this clonotype with many counts. V and J are TRBV12-3 or TRBV12-4 and TRBJ1-1; D gene unclear. This CDR3 spans 14 amino acids. Trimming cost V 5 bases and J 7 bases, with 17 bases left between them. The CDR3: CASSEKAAVSEAFF. The CDR3 DNA reads as TGTGCCAGCAGTGAGAAGGCCGCCGTGAGTGAAGCTTTCTTT.

The J gene is TRBJ2-1, the V gene TRBV27; no clear D. Trimming took off 2 bases at V and 7 bases at J, with 6 bases between the two ends. The CDR3 consists of 12 residues. Per the germline V gene, CDR1 is MNHEY and CDR2 is SMNVEV (reference sequence). CDR3 nucleotides: TGTGCCAGCAGTTTAATGGGGAATGAGCAGTTCTTC. Protein sequence: CASSLMGNEQFF.

Ten or more counts support this clonotype. V usage is TRBV4-1 and J usage is TRBJ2-3; D call uncertain. Trimming removed 1 base from V and 5 bases from J, with 16 bases in between. Germline values: CDR1 MGHRA, CDR2 YSYEKL. The CDR3 is 16 residues long. The CDR3 reads CASSQVRATAGDTQYF. CDR3 nucleotides: TGCGCCAGCAGCCAAGTACGGGCCACAGCTGGAGATACGCAGTATTTT.

This clonotype was seen at least ten times. The CDR3 loop reads CATSRAVRTGGEKLFF. For the CDR3, the DNA is TGTGCCACCAGCAGAGCGGTACGGACAGGCGGTGAAAAACTGTTTTTT. The rearrangement uses TRBV15 and TRBJ1-4, with 7 positions matching TRBD1. V was clipped by 1 base and J by 7 bases; unmatched bases: 9. Germline V gene data show CDR1 as LNHNV and CDR2 as YYDKDF (reference sequence). The CDR3 has 16 amino acids. Based on the CDR3 plus reference TRBV15 and TRBJ1-4, the full variable domain is DAMVIQNPRYQVTQFGKPVTLSCSQTLNHNVMYWYQQKSSQAPKLLFHYYDKDFNNEADTPDNFQSRRPNTSFCFLDIRSPGLGDTAMYLCATSRAVRTGGEKLFFGSGTQLSVL.

CDR3 sequence reads: CSARGFVELYEQYF. The CDR3 nucleotides are TGCAGTGCTAGAGGGTTCGTAGAACTCTACGAGCAGTACTTC. V and J are TRBV20-1 and TRBJ2-7; the D is unclear. This CDR3 is built from 14 residues. V gave up 1 base and J gave up 3 bases, with 13 bases separating them. The germline V gene has CDR1 DFQATT and CDR2 SNEGSKA (reference sequence).

This clonotype was counted at least ten times. V usage is TRBV7-8 and J usage is TRBJ2-3; D unclear. V was shortened by 5 bases and J by 4 bases, with 16 bases between the two germline ends. CDR1 and CDR2 from the germline V gene are SGHVS and FQNEAQ. The CDR3 spans 15 residues. Here the CDR3 DNA reads TGTGCCAGCAGCCCTCGGGTAGTTTCAGCAGATACGCAGTATTTT. It translates to CASSPRVVSADTQYF.

This clonotype showed up many times. This sequence joins TRBV27 and TRBJ2-7, with a possible D match to TRBD1 (6 bases). The V gene's germline CDR1 is MNHEY and CDR2 SMNVEV (reference sequence). This CDR3 has 15 residues. Trimming shortened V by 6 bases and J by 6 bases, and 21 bases separated the two germline ends. CDR3 loop: CASSPLWDTRGEQYV. In DNA form, the CDR3 reads TGTGCCAGCAGCCCCCTTTGGGACACGAGGGGCGAGCAGTACGTC.

This clonotype was found many times. The chain carries TRBV5-1 and TRBJ1-2, with D tentatively TRBD1 (6 bases). Germline CDR1 SGHRS, CDR2 YFSETQ. The V and J ends lost 1 base and 4 bases respectively, with 11 bases between them. The CDR3 extends over 14 amino acids. The CDR3 region has the DNA TGCGCCAGCAGCTTGTTGGGGACACTCTATGGCTACACCTTC. Its translation is CASSLLGTLYGYTF.